This T cell receptor (beta chain) was retrieved from a study of beta chain features in type 1 diabetes. Concerning this clone: No antigen is known for it.

V gave up 6 bases and J gave up 5 bases, with 10 bases separating them. Per the germline V gene, CDR1 is SGHDN and CDR2 is FVKESK. The CDR3 extends over 12 amino acids. Broader study findings: A moderate, significant TCRB CDR3 shortening appeared in type 1 diabetes across four CD4+ subsets. Sequencing the cDNA could make cells with high TCR expression show up more than they should.

cDNA synthesis used the whole RNA isolate, giving expressed TCRB sequences. Using immunoSEQ multiplex PCR, the repertoire was profiled, and TCRdb retains in-frame clones only, with some absent. Of around 600,000 clones in the sample, 12% were seen once. CD45RO/CCR7/CD25/CD127/CD95/CD27 separated CD4+ naive, central memory, regulatory and stem cell-like memory cells by sorting. The chain couples TRBV14 to TRBJ2-5; D gene uncertain. Input material: naive CD4+ T cells from blood. This sequence was found in a man aged 25-40 years with type 1 diabetes. Here the CDR3 reads CASSRNPETQYF. CDR3 DNA sequence: TGTGCCAGCAGTCGAAACCCCGAGACCCAGTACTTC.